The 19 T cell receptor beta chains below were found in one sample sequenced in a study of blood T cells in healthy people across ages (dated by TCRdb to between 2015 and 2016). The method behind the library was 5' RACE. Sequenced on an Illumina HiSeq 2500. A second PCR of about 7 to 12 cycles was run with a J-beta primer mix and a sample-barcoded 5' primer. Clones were called with MiXCR by TCRdb after fastp trimmed the public reads at Q25, and only in-frame beta chains were retained. Duplicate CDR3 protein sequences are folded into a single record with the most common DNA and genes. The sample yields about 1.7 million distinct CDR3 sequences; 28% were counted once. The biggest ten clones account for about 8% of the sample. The sequenced material came from blood. All receptors come from a woman in her 30s in good health.

In its sample, this clonotype was seen a few times. The chain uses TRBV27 and TRBJ2-3, with unresolved D. CDR1 and CDR2 (germline): MNHEY, SMNVEV (reference sequence). The ends were cut back, 7 bases at V and 4 bases at J, with 9 bases in the middle. The CDR3 runs to 12 residues. CDR3 protein: CASNPGSDTQYF. In DNA form, the CDR3 reads TGTGCCAGCAACCCGGGTTCAGATACGCAGTATTTT.

This clonotype was seen at least ten times. J is TRBJ1-5 and V is TRBV7-8; D may be TRBD1 (5 bases). Germline-derived CDR1 and CDR2 are SGHVS and FQNEAQ. With 5 bases removed from V and 0 bases from J, the gap between germline ends came to 14 bases. The CDR3 spans 16 residues. In nucleotides, the CDR3 is TGTGCCAGCAGCCCCGACAGCTTATATAGCAATCAGCCCCAGCATTTT. Translation: CASSPDSLYSNQPQHF.

This clonotype was recorded at least ten times. The chain combines TRBV20-1 with TRBJ2-7, with no clear D. Per the germline V gene, CDR1 is DFQATT and CDR2 is SNEGSKA (reference sequence). This CDR3 is built from 12 residues. V was trimmed by 6 bases and J by 2 bases, leaving 11 bases between them. The CDR3 sequence is CSALTPTYEQYF. The CDR3 region has the DNA TGCAGTGCCTTGACACCTACCTACGAGCAGTACTTC.

The chain links TRBV12-3 or TRBV12-4 to TRBJ2-1; D call uncertain. This CDR3 has 14 amino acids. The V and J ends lost 5 bases and 6 bases respectively, with 14 bases between them. CDR3 sequence (DNA): TGTGCCAGCAGTCCTCAGTTAAACCCCAATGAGCAGTTCTTC. The encoded protein is CASSPQLNPNEQFF.

The chain uses TRBV7-2 and TRBJ1-4; no definite D call. The CDR3 loop spans 18 amino acids. The germline V and J ends were trimmed by 7 bases and 0 bases, with 21 bases remaining between them. Germline lookup yields CDR1 SGHTA and CDR2 FQGNSA. The CDR3 DNA reads TGTGCCAGCACCCGAAGGATCCCCTCCCTCTCAACTAATGAAAAACTGTTTTTT. It yields the protein CASTRRIPSLSTNEKLFF.

The chain combines TRBV29-1 with TRBJ2-7; possibly TRBD1 for D (7 bases). V lost 7 bases, J lost 0 bases, and 13 bases lay in between. This CDR3 is built from 13 residues. CDR1 is SQVTM, CDR2 ANQGSEA, per germline. CDR3 coding DNA: TGCAGCGCCCAGGAGGGGGCCTCCTACGAGCAGTACTTC. Translation gives CSAQEGASYEQYF.

Concerning this clonotype itself: The junction and the germline gene differ at one end; a read error may be behind it. The rearrangement links TRBV5-6 to TRBJ2-1; 8 positions match TRBD1. Germline V lookup: CDR1 SGHDT, CDR2 YYEEEE. CDR3 size: 15 residues. CDR3: CTSSLVRQGWNEQFF. CDR3 DNA: TGTACCAGCAGCTTGGTCCGACAGGGGTGGAATGAGCAGTTCTTC.

As for this clonotype: A clone one base away is much larger, so this may be a read error. The CDR3 DNA is TGCGGTGCCGATCCCCTAGCGAATGAGCAGTTCTTC. This translates into CGADPLANEQFF. The chain joins TRBV20-1 to TRBJ2-1; tentative D call: TRBD2 (6 bases). The CDR3 runs to 12 residues. Germline V lookup: CDR1 DFQATT, CDR2 SNEGSKA (reference sequence).

This rearrangement joins TRBV2 to TRBJ2-1; the D gene is possibly TRBD1 (6 bases). The germline V and J ends were trimmed by 6 bases and 8 bases, with 17 bases remaining between them. The germline CDR1 and CDR2 sequences are SNHLY and FYNNEI. The CDR3 totals 14 residues. The CDR3, as DNA: TGTGCCAGCAGGGACCCAACAGGGAGCGATGAGCAGTTCTTC. Its translation is CASRDPTGSDEQFF.

The table lists this clonotype with many counts. This chain links TRBV4-3 with TRBJ2-5; possibly TRBD1 or TRBD2 for D (7 bases each). The V end was cut by 2 bases, the J end by 4 bases, with 14 bases between. Germline V CDR1 and CDR2: LGHNA, YSLEER. CDR3 size: 15 residues. The chain's CDR3 is CASSQFDREGETQYF. Written as DNA, the CDR3 is TGCGCCAGCAGCCAATTCGACAGGGAGGGAGAGACCCAGTACTTC.

This chain connects TRBV29-1 to TRBJ2-4; TRBD1 matches at 8 bases. The J call may not be correct, given that the DNA end is closer to TRBJ2-5. Germline V gene sequence: CDR1 SQVTM, CDR2 ANQGSEA. This CDR3 comprises 14 residues. The CDR3 bases are TGCAGCGTGTATCCTAGGACAGGGATTGAGACCCAGTACTTC. Residues: CSVYPRTGIETQYF.

The chain links TRBV18 to TRBJ1-1, with a tentative D call TRBD1 (6 bases). Germline CDR1 and CDR2: KGHSH and LQKENI. The CDR3 is 17 residues long. Trimming left V 0 bases short and J 6 bases short, with 20 bases between. As DNA, the CDR3 is TGTGCCAGCTCACCACCGTCGTCAAGGAGGGGGTCGCCTGAAGCTTTCTTT. Translated: CASSPPSSRRGSPEAFF.

V usage is TRBV7-6 and J usage is TRBJ2-4; 11 bases line up with TRBD2. With the DNA end fitting TRBJ2-1 better, the J assignment may be wrong. CDR3 length equals 15 residues. Germline CDR1 and CDR2: SGHVS and FNYEAQ. DNA of the CDR3: TGTGCCAGCAGCCCCCGGACTAGCGGGCGCGATGAGCAGTTCTTC. Translation gives CASSPRTSGRDEQFF.

This clonotype was seen at least ten times. The chain recombines TRBV5-1 with TRBJ2-5; D is perhaps TRBD1 or TRBD2 (6 bases each). Germline assignment: CDR1 SGHRS and CDR2 YFSETQ. The CDR3 is made up of 13 amino acids. Trimming pared 2 bases from V and 5 bases from J, leaving 10 bases between. Written as DNA, the CDR3 is TGCGCCAGCAGCTTCGGGGGCGCCGAGACCCAGTACTTC. Translated, it gives CASSFGGAETQYF. The full variable domain, its missing parts supplied by reference TRBV5-1 and TRBJ2-5, is KAGVTQTPRYLIKTRGQQVTLSCSPISGHRSVSWYQQTPGQGLQFLFEYFSETQRNKGNFPGRFSGRQFSNSRSEMNVSTLELGDSALYLCASSFGGAETQYFGPGTRLLVL.

This clonotype came up a few times. The chain couples TRBV7-3 to TRBJ2-1; TRBD1 agrees at 7 bases. This CDR3 contains 15 residues. Germline trimming cut 5 bases from V and 10 bases from J; bases unmatched to any gene: 14. Germline assignment: CDR1 SGHTA and CDR2 FQGTGA. This CDR3 reads CASSQAGQGEGEQFF. The CDR3 region has the DNA TGTGCCAGCAGCCAGGCAGGGCAGGGGGAAGGGGAGCAGTTCTTC.

V and J are TRBV5-5 and TRBJ2-2; D unclear. V lost 3 bases to trimming and J lost 6 bases, with 9 bases between them. Germline V gene sequence: CDR1 SGHKS, CDR2 YYEKEE (reference sequence). This CDR3 contains 13 residues. In DNA form, the CDR3 reads TGTGCCAGCAGCTCCCTTAGGGCCGGGGAGCTGTTTTTT. This codes for CASSSLRAGELFF.

The sample holds a few counts of this clonotype. The chain's CDR3 is CSAKYPGTFNEKLFF. CDR3 DNA: TGCAGTGCTAAATACCCCGGGACCTTTAATGAAAAACTGTTTTTT. J is TRBJ1-4 and V is TRBV20-1; TRBD1 is a possible D gene (5 bases). This CDR3 spans 15 amino acids. Germline V gene lookup returns CDR1 DFQATT and CDR2 SNEGSKA (reference sequence). V shed 4 bases and J shed 4 bases, with 16 bases lying between them.

This clonotype appeared many times. V gene TRBV10-3 combines with J gene TRBJ2-7; no reliable D call. V dropped 10 bases and J dropped 6 bases, with 19 bases sitting between them. Germline assignment: CDR1 ENHRY and CDR2 SYGVKD. The CDR3 is 13 residues long. The CDR3 loop reads CATQSYEKTEQYF. CDR3 nucleotide sequence: TGTGCCACCCAGTCCTACGAGAAAACCGAGCAGTACTTC.

The chain has TRBV6-2 or TRBV6-3 and TRBJ1-2; D is possibly TRBD1 (6 bases). Germline CDR1 and CDR2: MNHEY and SVGEGT. Trimming pared 8 bases from V and 4 bases from J, leaving 17 bases between. The CDR3 totals 14 residues. The CDR3 reads CASGPRDRPYGYTF. The CDR3 coding sequence is TGTGCCAGCGGCCCGCGTGACAGGCCCTATGGCTACACCTTC.